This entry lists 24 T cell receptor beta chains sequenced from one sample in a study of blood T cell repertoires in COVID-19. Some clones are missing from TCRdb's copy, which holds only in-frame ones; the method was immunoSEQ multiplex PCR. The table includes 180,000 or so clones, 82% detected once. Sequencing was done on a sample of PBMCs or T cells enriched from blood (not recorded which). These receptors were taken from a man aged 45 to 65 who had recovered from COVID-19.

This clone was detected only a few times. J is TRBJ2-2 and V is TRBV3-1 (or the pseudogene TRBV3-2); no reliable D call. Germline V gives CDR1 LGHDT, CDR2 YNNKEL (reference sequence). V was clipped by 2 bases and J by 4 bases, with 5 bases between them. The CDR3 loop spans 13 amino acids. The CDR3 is CASSQPVTGELFF. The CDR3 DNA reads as TGTGCCAGCAGCCAACCAGTCACCGGGGAGCTGTTTTTT.

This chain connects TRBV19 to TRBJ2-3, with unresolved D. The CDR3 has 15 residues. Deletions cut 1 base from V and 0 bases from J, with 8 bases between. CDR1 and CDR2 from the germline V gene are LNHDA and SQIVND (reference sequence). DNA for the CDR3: TGTGCCAGTAGTATAGGGGCCCATAGCACAGATACGCAGTATTTT. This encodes CASSIGAHSTDTQYF. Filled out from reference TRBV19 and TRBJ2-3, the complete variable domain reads DGGITQSPKYLFRKEGQNVTLSCEQNLNHDAMYWYRQDPGQGLRLIYYSQIVNDFQKGDIAEGYSVSREKKESFPLTVTSAQKNPTAFYLCASSIGAHSTDTQYFGPGTRLTVL.

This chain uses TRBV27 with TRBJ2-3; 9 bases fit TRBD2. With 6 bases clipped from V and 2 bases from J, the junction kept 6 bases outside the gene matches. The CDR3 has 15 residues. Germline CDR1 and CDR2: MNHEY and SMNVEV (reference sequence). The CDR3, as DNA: TGTGCCAGCAGCCAGACTAGCGGATCCACAGATACGCAGTATTTT. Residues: CASSQTSGSTDTQYF.

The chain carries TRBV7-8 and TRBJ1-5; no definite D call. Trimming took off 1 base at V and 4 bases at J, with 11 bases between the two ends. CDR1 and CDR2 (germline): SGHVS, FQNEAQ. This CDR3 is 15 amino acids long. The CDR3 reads CASSLGWASNQPQHF. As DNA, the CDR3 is TGTGCCAGCAGCTTAGGATGGGCAAGTAATCAGCCCCAGCATTTT.

This CDR3 is CASSLAVGAREKLFF. The CDR3 DNA reads as TGCGCCAGCAGCTTGGCCGTGGGGGCGCGGGAAAAACTGTTTTTT. The rearrangement uses TRBV5-1 and TRBJ1-4; a weak D match, TRBD1 (6 bases). The CDR3 runs 15 residues. The V end was cut by 0 bases, the J end by 8 bases, with 14 bases between. Germline CDR1 is SGHRS and CDR2 is YFSETQ.

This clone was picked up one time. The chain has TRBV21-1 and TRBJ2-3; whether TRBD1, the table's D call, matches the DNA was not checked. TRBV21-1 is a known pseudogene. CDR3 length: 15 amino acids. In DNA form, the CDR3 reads TGTGCCAGCCCTCCGCAGGTCTCGTACCCAAATACGCAGTATTTT. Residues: CASPPQVSYPNTQYF.

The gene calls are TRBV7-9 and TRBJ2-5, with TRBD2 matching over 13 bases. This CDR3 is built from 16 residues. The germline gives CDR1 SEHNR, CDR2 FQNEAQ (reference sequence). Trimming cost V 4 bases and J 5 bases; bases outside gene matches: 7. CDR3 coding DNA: TGTGCCAGCAGCTCCGGGACTAGCGGGGTCGGTGAGACCCAGTACTTC. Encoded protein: CASSSGTSGVGETQYF.

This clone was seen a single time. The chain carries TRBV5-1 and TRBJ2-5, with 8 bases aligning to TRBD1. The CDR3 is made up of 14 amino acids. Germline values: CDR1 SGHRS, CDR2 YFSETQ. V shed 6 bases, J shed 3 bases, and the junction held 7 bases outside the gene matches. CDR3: CASTGGESKETQYF. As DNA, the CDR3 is TGCGCCAGCACAGGGGGCGAAAGTAAAGAGACCCAGTACTTC.

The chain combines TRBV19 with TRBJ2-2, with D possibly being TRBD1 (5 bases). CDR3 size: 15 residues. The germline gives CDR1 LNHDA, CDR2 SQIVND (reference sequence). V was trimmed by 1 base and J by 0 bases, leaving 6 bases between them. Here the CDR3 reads CASSIGTPNTGELFF. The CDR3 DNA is TGTGCCAGTAGTATAGGGACACCGAACACCGGGGAGCTGTTTTTT.

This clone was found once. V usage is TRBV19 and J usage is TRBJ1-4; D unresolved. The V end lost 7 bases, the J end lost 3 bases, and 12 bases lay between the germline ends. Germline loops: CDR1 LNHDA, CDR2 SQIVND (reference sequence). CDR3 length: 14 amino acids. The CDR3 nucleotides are TGTGCCAGTACGCAAACAAACGCTAATGAAAAACTGTTTTTT. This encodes CASTQTNANEKLFF.

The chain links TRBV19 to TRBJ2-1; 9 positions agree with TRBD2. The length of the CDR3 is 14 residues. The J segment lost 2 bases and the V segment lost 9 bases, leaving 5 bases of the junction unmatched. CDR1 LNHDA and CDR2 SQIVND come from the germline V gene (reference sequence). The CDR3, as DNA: TGTGCCAGCCGAGCGGGGGGCACCTACAATGAGCAGTTCTTC. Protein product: CASRAGGTYNEQFF.

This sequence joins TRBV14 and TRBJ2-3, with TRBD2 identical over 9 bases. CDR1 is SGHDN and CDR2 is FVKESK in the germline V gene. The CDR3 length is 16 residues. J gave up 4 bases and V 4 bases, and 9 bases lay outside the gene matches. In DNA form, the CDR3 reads TGTGCCAGCAGCCGATTCAGCGGGGGGATTGCAGATACGCAGTATTTT. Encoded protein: CASSRFSGGIADTQYF.

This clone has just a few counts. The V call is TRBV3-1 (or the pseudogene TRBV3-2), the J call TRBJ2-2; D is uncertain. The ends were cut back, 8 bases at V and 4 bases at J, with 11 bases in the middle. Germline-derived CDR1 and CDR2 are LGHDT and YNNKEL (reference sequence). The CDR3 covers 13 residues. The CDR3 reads CASETAITGELFF. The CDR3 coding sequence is TGTGCCAGCGAAACCGCGATCACCGGGGAGCTGTTTTTT.

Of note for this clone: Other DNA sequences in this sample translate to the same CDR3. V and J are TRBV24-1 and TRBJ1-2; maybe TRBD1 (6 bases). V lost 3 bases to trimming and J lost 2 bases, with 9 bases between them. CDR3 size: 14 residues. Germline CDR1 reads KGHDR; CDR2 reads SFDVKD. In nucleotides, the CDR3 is TGTGCCACCAGTGATCCCACAGGGAACTATGGCTACACCTTC. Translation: CATSDPTGNYGYTF.

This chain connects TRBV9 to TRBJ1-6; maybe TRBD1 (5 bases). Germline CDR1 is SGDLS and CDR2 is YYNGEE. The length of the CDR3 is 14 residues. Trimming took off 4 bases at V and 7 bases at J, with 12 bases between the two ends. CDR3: CASSPQVTNSPLHF. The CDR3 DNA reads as TGTGCCAGCAGCCCACAGGTAACCAATTCACCCCTCCACTTT. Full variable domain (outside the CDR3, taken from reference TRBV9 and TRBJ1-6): DSGVTQTPKHLITATGQRVTLRCSPRSGDLSVYWYQQSLDQGLQFLIQYYNGEERAKGNILERFSAQQFPDLHSELNLSSLELGDSALYFCASSPQVTNSPLHFGNGTRLTVT.

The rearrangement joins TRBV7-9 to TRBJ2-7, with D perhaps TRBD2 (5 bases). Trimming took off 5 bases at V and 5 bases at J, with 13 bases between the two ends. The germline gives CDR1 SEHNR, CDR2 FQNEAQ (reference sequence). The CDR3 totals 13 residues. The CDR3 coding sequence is TGTGCCAGCAGCGAGGGAACCCCAAACGAGCAGTACTTC. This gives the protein CASSEGTPNEQYF.

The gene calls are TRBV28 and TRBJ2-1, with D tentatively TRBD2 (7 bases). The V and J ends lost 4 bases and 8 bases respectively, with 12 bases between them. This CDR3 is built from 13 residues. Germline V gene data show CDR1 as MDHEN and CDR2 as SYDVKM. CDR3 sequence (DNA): TGTGCCAGCAGTTCGGGGGGCTGGGATGAGCAGTTCTTC. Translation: CASSSGGWDEQFF. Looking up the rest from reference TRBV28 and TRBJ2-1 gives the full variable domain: DVKVTQSSRYLVKRTGEKVFLECVQDMDHENMFWYRQDPGLGLRLIYFSYDVKMKEKGDIPEGYSVSREKKERFSLILESASTNQTSMYLCASSSGGWDEQFFGPGTRLTVL.

The CDR3 bases are TGTGCCAGTAGTATCCTCCCAGGGACAGGAAGAGGAGGTGGTGGCTACACCTTC. This translates into CASSILPGTGRGGGGYTF. The chain recombines TRBV19 with TRBJ1-2; 8 positions agree with TRBD1. CDR1 and CDR2 from the germline V gene are LNHDA and SQIVND (reference sequence). V shed 3 bases and J 7 bases; nucleotides not matched to a gene: 19. The CDR3 is made up of 18 amino acids.

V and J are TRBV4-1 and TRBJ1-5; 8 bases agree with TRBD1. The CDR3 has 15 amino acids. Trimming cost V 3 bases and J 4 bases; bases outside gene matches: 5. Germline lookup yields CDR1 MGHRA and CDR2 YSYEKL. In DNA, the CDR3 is TGCGCCAGCAGCCATCGCCAGGGGGCTAATCAGCCCCAGCATTTT. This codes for CASSHRQGANQPQHF.

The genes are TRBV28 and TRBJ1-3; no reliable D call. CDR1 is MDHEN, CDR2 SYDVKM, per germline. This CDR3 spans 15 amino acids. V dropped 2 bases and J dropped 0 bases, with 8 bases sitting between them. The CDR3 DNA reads TGTGCCAGCAGTTTAGCGGGGAGCTCTGGAAACACCATATATTTT. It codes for CASSLAGSSGNTIYF.

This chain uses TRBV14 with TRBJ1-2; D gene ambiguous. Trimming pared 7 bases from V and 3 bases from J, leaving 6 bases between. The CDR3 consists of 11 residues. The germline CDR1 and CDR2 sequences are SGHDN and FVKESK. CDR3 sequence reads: CASTQDYGYTF. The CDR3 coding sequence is TGTGCCAGCACGCAGGACTATGGCTACACCTTC.

The CDR3 sequence: CASSSPLLRRGPMGEQYF. For the CDR3, the DNA is TGTGCCAGCAGTTCCCCCCTTCTTCGGAGGGGGCCCATGGGCGAGCAGTACTTC. The gene calls are TRBV28 and TRBJ2-7, with a weak D call TRBD1 (7 bases). Germline CDR1 MDHEN, CDR2 SYDVKM. The CDR3 runs 18 residues. The V end lost 4 bases, the J end lost 6 bases, and 28 bases lay between the germline ends.

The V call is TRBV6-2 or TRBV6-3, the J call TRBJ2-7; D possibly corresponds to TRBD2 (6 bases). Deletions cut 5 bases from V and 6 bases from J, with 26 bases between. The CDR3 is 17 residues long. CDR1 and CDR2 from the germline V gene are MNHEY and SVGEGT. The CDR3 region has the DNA TGTGCCAGCAGTGGAGGGCAGGGAAGGACGTTAAGCTCCGAGCAGTACTTC. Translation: CASSGGQGRTLSSEQYF.

The CDR3 coding sequence is TGTGCCAGAAGCTTGGGGACTAGATTAAGAGATACGCAGTATTTT. It yields the protein CARSLGTRLRDTQYF. The rearrangement links TRBV5-3 to TRBJ2-3; 7 positions match TRBD2. TRBV5-3 is classed as an ORF, of uncertain function. The J segment lost 5 bases and the V segment lost 0 bases, leaving 6 bases of the junction unmatched. There are 15 residues in the CDR3.